A single sample is the source of the 17 T cell receptor beta chains below, sequenced in a study of shared clonotypes between healthy human individuals. Some clones are missing from TCRdb's copy, which holds only in-frame ones; the method was immunoSEQ multiplex PCR. Altogether approximately 350,000 clones are present, 96% being singletons, with the ten largest covering 0.32%. The sequenced material came from memory CD8+ T cells sorted from blood. Subset specified: CD45RO+ cells pooled with CCR7-negative TemRA cells. The receptors come from a man aged 25-40 years in good health.

This clone appeared a single time. The chain recombines TRBV19 with TRBJ2-1; 8 bases fit TRBD2. V lost 1 base to trimming and J lost 3 bases; unmatched junction nucleotides: 2. Germline loops: CDR1 LNHDA, CDR2 SQIVND (reference sequence). The CDR3 has 15 amino acids. DNA for the CDR3: TGTGCCAGTAGTATAGTAACTAGCGGCTACAATGAGCAGTTCTTC. Protein product: CASSIVTSGYNEQFF.

The CDR3 DNA is TGCGCCAGCAGTGAGAGAGGATTGTGGGTGGGTGAGTATGGGGCCAACGTCCTGACTTTC. Translation: CASSERGLWVGEYGANVLTF. V gene TRBV10-1 combines with J gene TRBJ2-6, with D uncertain. This CDR3 has 20 residues. The germline CDR1 and CDR2 sequences are WNHNN and SYGVQD (reference sequence). Deletions cut 2 bases from V and 3 bases from J, with 23 bases between.

The rearrangement uses TRBV2 and TRBJ1-2, with D possibly being TRBD1 (5 bases). The V and J ends lost 3 bases and 7 bases respectively, with 6 bases between them. CDR1 is SNHLY and CDR2 is FYNNEI in the germline V gene. The CDR3 runs 11 residues. This CDR3 reads CASSDRVGYTF. The CDR3, as DNA: TGTGCCAGCAGTGACAGGGTTGGCTACACCTTC.

V gene TRBV19 combines with J gene TRBJ1-2; no clear D gene. V lost 8 bases to trimming and J lost 5 bases, with 21 bases between them. CDR3 length equals 15 residues. Germline V gives CDR1 LNHDA, CDR2 SQIVND (reference sequence). The CDR3: CASFGSEHLIYGYTF. CDR3 nucleotides: TGTGCCAGTTTCGGGTCGGAGCACCTTATTTATGGCTACACCTTC.

J is TRBJ2-1 and V is TRBV19; 13 bases are a match to TRBD2. The junction had 8 bases not matched to a gene; V was cut back by 6 bases and J by 6 bases. The CDR3 consists of 16 residues. CDR1 and CDR2 from the germline V gene are LNHDA and SQIVND (reference sequence). DNA for the CDR3: TGTGCCAGTAGCGGACTAGCGGGAGTGCATAGCAATGAGCAGTTCTTC. As protein: CASSGLAGVHSNEQFF.

This chain joins TRBV6-1 and TRBJ1-3; D possibly corresponds to TRBD1 (5 bases). Trimming cost V 2 bases and J 0 bases, with 14 bases left between them. The CDR3 has 17 amino acids. Germline V CDR1 and CDR2: MNHNS, SASEGT. Here the CDR3 reads CASSENKGLHSGNTIYF. The CDR3 bases are TGTGCCAGCAGTGAAAATAAGGGACTGCACTCTGGAAACACCATATATTTT.

The V and J genes are TRBV18 and TRBJ1-5; tentative D call: TRBD1 (5 bases). This CDR3 is 14 amino acids long. The germline gives CDR1 KGHSH, CDR2 LQKENI. With 3 bases removed from V and 1 base from J, the gap between germline ends came to 7 bases. The CDR3 region is CASSPQGSNQPQHF. The CDR3 bases are TGTGCCAGCTCACCCCAGGGCAGCAATCAGCCCCAGCATTTT.

The genes are TRBV28 and TRBJ1-2; D might be TRBD1 (5 bases). CDR1 and CDR2 from the germline V gene are MDHEN and SYDVKM. Deletions cut 3 bases from V and 4 bases from J, with 12 bases between. The CDR3 runs 14 residues. CDR3 bases: TGTGCCAGCAGTTTCTTGAGTCAGGGCTATGGCTACACCTTC. Translated, it gives CASSFLSQGYGYTF.

On this clone: Other nucleotide sequences in the sample specify the same CDR3. V usage is TRBV10-3 and J usage is TRBJ2-3; D remains ambiguous. V dropped 0 bases and J dropped 4 bases, with 2 bases sitting between them. The CDR3 is 12 residues long. The germline gives CDR1 ENHRY, CDR2 SYGVKD. CDR3 amino acids: CAISESADTQYF. CDR3 DNA: TGTGCCATCAGTGAGTCAGCAGATACGCAGTATTTT.

On this clone itself: Distinct nucleotide sequences in the sample also encode this CDR3. The chain combines TRBV29-1 with TRBJ1-4; 8 bases are shared with TRBD1. The CDR3 has 13 residues. Per the germline V gene, CDR1 is SQVTM and CDR2 is ANQGSEA. V was clipped by 4 bases and J by 7 bases; unmatched bases: 5. In DNA form, the CDR3 reads TGCAGCGTTGCGCAGGGGGCTCGTGAAAAACTGTTTTTT. Residues: CSVAQGAREKLFF.

The genes are TRBV7-6 and TRBJ1-1, with D tentatively TRBD1 (5 bases). The CDR3 loop spans 14 amino acids. Germline V gives CDR1 SGHVS, CDR2 FNYEAQ. With 1 base removed from V and 4 bases from J, the gap between germline ends came to 10 bases. DNA of the CDR3: TGTGCCAGCAGCTTAGTTTCAGGGACCACTGAAGCTTTCTTT. Its translation is CASSLVSGTTEAFF.

This chain joins TRBV5-1 and TRBJ2-1, with TRBD2 as a possible D gene (5 bases). The V end was cut by 1 base, the J end by 8 bases, with 10 bases between. CDR3 size: 13 residues. Germline V lookup: CDR1 SGHRS, CDR2 YFSETQ. The CDR3 protein is CASSLQRYYEQFF. As DNA, the CDR3 is TGCGCCAGCAGCTTGCAGCGGTACTATGAGCAGTTCTTC.

The chain couples TRBV10-2 to TRBJ2-1; 7 bases map to TRBD1. V was clipped by 7 bases and J by 2 bases; unmatched bases: 8. Germline-derived CDR1 and CDR2 are WSHSY and SAAADI. This CDR3 is 15 amino acids long. The DNA for the CDR3 is TGCGCCAGCACCCCGGACAGGATAGCCTACAATGAGCAGTTCTTC. This codes for CASTPDRIAYNEQFF.

The genes are TRBV6-1 and TRBJ2-1; 8 nucleotides align to TRBD2. After removal of 4 bases from V and 0 bases from J, the junction contained 5 bases not matched to a gene. Germline lookup yields CDR1 MNHNS and CDR2 SASEGT. This CDR3 spans 16 amino acids. The CDR3 protein is CASSAPAGVSYNEQFF. The CDR3 DNA sequence: TGTGCCAGCAGTGCCCCAGCGGGGGTCTCCTACAATGAGCAGTTCTTC.

The CDR3 bases are TGTGCCTGGAGTTCAGGGGGAATCCAGCCCCAGCATTTT. It codes for CAWSSGGIQPQHF. This chain connects TRBV30 to TRBJ1-5; TRBD1 matches at 7 bases. CDR1 is GTSNPN and CDR2 is SVGIG in the germline V gene (reference sequence). The V gene end was trimmed by 2 bases and the J gene end by 7 bases; junction bases not matched to a gene: 5. CDR3 length: 13 amino acids.

The rearrangement joins TRBV7-9 to TRBJ1-4, with 7 bases lining up with TRBD1. Trimming cost V 4 bases and J 7 bases; bases outside gene matches: 6. The germline V gene encodes CDR1 SEHNR and CDR2 FQNEAQ (reference sequence). The CDR3 has 14 residues. CDR3: CASSSGQSGEKLFF. For the CDR3, the DNA is TGTGCCAGCAGCTCGGGACAGTCCGGTGAAAAACTGTTTTTT.

V and J are TRBV10-2 and TRBJ1-2; 7 bases are a match to TRBD1. Germline V gene lookup returns CDR1 WSHSY and CDR2 SAAADI. V dropped 4 bases and J dropped 7; count of bases not matched to a gene: 0. The CDR3 has 11 amino acids. The CDR3 spells CASSGTGGYTF. The CDR3 nucleotides are TGCGCCAGCAGTGGGACAGGTGGCTACACCTTC.